The 3 T cell receptor beta chains presented below share a single source sample, sequenced in a study of CDR3 diversity in severe acne. TCRdb re-called the PCR reads with MiXCR, one entry per CDR3 protein. The table lists 100,000 or so distinct CDR3 sequences, roughly 51% of them singletons. The sample consisted of blood. These receptors originate from a male donor with acne.

The CDR3 bases are TGTGCCAGCAGTTCGACAATTTCCACAGATACGCAGTATTTT. It specifies CASSSTISTDTQYF. The chain recombines TRBV27 with TRBJ2-3; D is unclear. Germline V CDR1 and CDR2: MNHEY, SMNVEV (reference sequence). This CDR3 spans 14 amino acids. The V and J ends lost 4 bases and 2 bases respectively, with 10 bases between them.

The chain links TRBV25-1 to TRBJ1-2; no clear D. Trimming cost V 6 bases and J 10 bases, with 6 bases left between them. This CDR3 spans 9 amino acids. Germline assignment: CDR1 MGHDK and CDR2 SYGVNS. The CDR3 here is CASRDNYTF. In DNA, the CDR3 is TGTGCCAGCAGAGATAACTACACCTTC.

The chain recombines TRBV7-6 with TRBJ2-5; 12 nucleotides agree with TRBD2. V was clipped by 5 bases and J by 2 bases; unmatched bases: 3. CDR1 is SGHVS, CDR2 FNYEAQ, per germline. CDR3 length equals 15 residues. The chain's CDR3 is CASSTGLAGQETQYF. Here the CDR3 DNA reads TGTGCCAGCAGCACCGGACTAGCGGGGCAAGAGACCCAGTACTTC.